This T cell receptor beta chain is from a study of siplizumab effects on memory and regulatory T cells. Sequenced by immunoSEQ multiplex PCR; TCRdb stores in-frame clones only, minus some. Here the sample spans just over 50,000 clones, about 97% being singletons. The V and J ends lost 3 bases and 2 bases respectively, with 11 bases between them. The germline V gene encodes CDR1 LNHNV and CDR2 YYDKDF (reference sequence). The CDR3 has 14 amino acids. Sequences were obtained from naive CD4+ T cells sorted from blood. The chain couples TRBV15 to TRBJ2-7; D might be TRBD1 (6 bases). This receptor was taken from a human donor in good health. CDR3 nucleotides: TGTGCCACCAGCAGCGGAGACAGGACCTACGAGCAGTACTTC. It specifies CATSSGDRTYEQYF.